This T cell receptor beta chain was captured by sequencing in a study of blood T cell repertoires in COVID-19. About the research overall: Acute and convalescent COVID-19 specimens originated in the United States, Italy and Spain. From T cells, B-cell-depleted T cells, or PBMCs came the material, which was cDNA or gDNA.

This clone has only one observation. As handled by the study authors: Counts of nucleated cells, estimated from reference gene primer amplification, were obtained. Here immunoSEQ multiplex PCR was the method, and the copy in TCRdb shows in-frame clones only, minus some. The D gene and trimming were derived from the DNA, and the V and J assignments and clone size from that table. The sample consists of 150,000 to 180,000 clones, 85% of them appearing once. It was during active infection that Seattle patients were enrolled and then longitudinally followed. V gave up 3 bases and J gave up 5 bases; unmatched junction bases: 10. Per germline, CDR1 SEHNR and CDR2 FQNEAQ (reference sequence). This CDR3 region has 16 residues.

This TCR was sampled from a woman aged 55-69 years with COVID-19, enrolled during active disease. Sequencing was performed on peripheral blood. The genes are TRBV7-9 and TRBJ1-1; TRBD1 matches at 9 bases. This CDR3 is CASSFRTGVVNTEAFF. The CDR3 DNA reads as TGTGCCAGCAGCTTTAGGACAGGGGTGGTTAATACTGAAGCTTTCTTT.